The 14 T cell receptor beta chains below all came from one sample that was sequenced in a study of early T cells in non-severe SARS-CoV-2 infection. TCRdb redid the calling of the 5' RACE reads with MiXCR, one entry per CDR3 protein. The table includes around 25,000 distinct CDR3 sequences, approximately 4.4% detected once. Specimen: whole blood. The source of these receptors is an adult who was a healthcare worker with PCR-confirmed SARS-CoV-2 infection or an uninfected control (not recorded which).

This chain connects TRBV12-3 or TRBV12-4 to TRBJ1-2; D uncertain. V was pared by 5 bases and J by 0 bases, with 7 bases between. This CDR3 comprises 13 residues. The CDR3 spells CASSPDANYGYTF. For the CDR3, the DNA is TGTGCCAGCAGTCCAGATGCTAACTATGGCTACACCTTC.

This clonotype has at least ten counts. The V and J genes are TRBV7-9 and TRBJ2-1, with 9 bases aligning to TRBD2. The CDR3 has 17 amino acids. Germline V lookup: CDR1 SEHNR, CDR2 FQNEAQ (reference sequence). Trimming took 1 base from V and 8 from J; bases not matched to a gene: 12. In DNA form, the CDR3 reads TGTGCCAGCAGCTTAGGTCGTCTAGCGGGGTCTAAGGATGAGCAGTTCTTC. This translates into CASSLGRLAGSKDEQFF.

The V gene is TRBV5-1, the J gene TRBJ1-2, with unresolved D. From germline, CDR1 is SGHRS and CDR2 YFSETQ. The ends were cut back, 1 base at V and 4 bases at J, with 17 bases in the middle. The CDR3 totals 16 residues. In nucleotides, the CDR3 is TGCGCCAGCAGCTTGCTGCCGAACATCAACCTCTATGGCTACACCTTC. It is translated as CASSLLPNINLYGYTF.

This clonotype was detected a few times. This chain uses TRBV11-2 with TRBJ2-5; either TRBD1 or TRBD2 may supply D (5 bases each). The germline V and J ends were trimmed by 5 bases and 1 base, with 20 bases remaining between them. The CDR3 loop spans 17 amino acids. Germline V gene sequence: CDR1 SGHAT, CDR2 FQNNGV. The CDR3 protein is CASSVTPSGTGQETQYF. CDR3 sequence (DNA): TGTGCCAGCAGCGTAACCCCTTCAGGGACCGGCCAAGAGACCCAGTACTTC.

In this sample, this clonotype turned up many times. The gene calls are TRBV29-1 and TRBJ2-3; possibly TRBD2 for D (5 bases). The ends were cut back, 4 bases at V and 1 base at J, with 9 bases in the middle. CDR3 size: 13 residues. The germline CDR1 and CDR2 sequences are SQVTM and ANQGSEA. The CDR3 DNA reads as TGCAGCGTTGGTGTCGGGGGCACAGATACGCAGTATTTT. Protein sequence: CSVGVGGTDTQYF.

This clonotype was seen a handful of times. The V and J genes are TRBV28 and TRBJ1-5, with a tentative D call TRBD1 (5 bases). Per the germline V gene, CDR1 is MDHEN and CDR2 is SYDVKM. Trimming stripped 3 bases from V and 6 bases from J, with 12 bases between. The CDR3 runs to 14 residues. The CDR3 is CASSFARDGQPQHF. The CDR3 DNA reads as TGTGCCAGCAGTTTTGCGAGGGACGGTCAGCCCCAGCATTTT. Based on the CDR3 plus reference TRBV28 and TRBJ1-5, the full variable domain is DVKVTQSSRYLVKRTGEKVFLECVQDMDHENMFWYRQDPGLGLRLIYFSYDVKMKEKGDIPEGYSVSREKKERFSLILESASTNQTSMYLCASSFARDGQPQHFGDGTRLSIL.

The table lists this clonotype with many counts. The chain links TRBV5-1 to TRBJ1-1, with TRBD1 matching over 12 bases. Germline trimming cut 3 bases from V and 6 bases from J; bases unmatched to any gene: 9. The CDR3 is 16 residues long. The germline V gene has CDR1 SGHRS and CDR2 YFSETQ. The CDR3 sequence: CASSSGTGGPISEAFF. The CDR3 DNA reads TGCGCCAGCAGCTCGGGGACAGGGGGCCCCATTTCTGAAGCTTTCTTT. Full variable domain (rest looked up from reference TRBV5-1 and TRBJ1-1): KAGVTQTPRYLIKTRGQQVTLSCSPISGHRSVSWYQQTPGQGLQFLFEYFSETQRNKGNFPGRFSGRQFSNSRSEMNVSTLELGDSALYLCASSSGTGGPISEAFFGQGTRLTVV.

This clonotype was found many times. This chain uses TRBV11-2 with TRBJ2-7, with TRBD2 identical over 12 bases. The V segment lost 5 bases and the J segment 0 bases; nucleotides outside the gene matches: 2. There are 15 residues in the CDR3. In germline, CDR1 is SGHAT, CDR2 FQNNGV. The CDR3 nucleotides are TGTGCCAGCAGCGGACTAGCGGGGCGCTCCTACGAGCAGTACTTC. This codes for CASSGLAGRSYEQYF. Full variable domain (rest looked up from reference TRBV11-2 and TRBJ2-7): EAGVAQSPRYKIIEKRQSVAFWCNPISGHATLYWYQQILGQGPKLLIQFQNNGVVDDSQLPKDRFSAERLKGVDSTLKIQPAKLEDSAVYLCASSGLAGRSYEQYFGPGTRLTVT.

This clonotype was counted only a few times. The chain carries TRBV29-1 and TRBJ2-3, with 7 bases that match TRBD1. Germline CDR1 is SQVTM and CDR2 is ANQGSEA. V gave up 5 bases and J gave up 0 bases; unmatched junction bases: 5. The CDR3 consists of 14 residues. In nucleotides, the CDR3 is TGCAGCGTTCGGGGACAGATTAGCACAGATACGCAGTATTTT. Translated: CSVRGQISTDTQYF.

This clonotype has only a few counts. CDR3 loop: CASTEREGSYEQYF. As DNA, the CDR3 is TGTGCCAGCACCGAACGGGAAGGCTCCTACGAGCAGTACTTC. This chain uses TRBV6-5 with TRBJ2-7, with D possibly being TRBD2 (5 bases). V dropped 7 bases and J dropped 0 bases, with 13 bases sitting between them. This CDR3 is 14 amino acids long. Germline V gives CDR1 MNHEY, CDR2 SVGAGI.

This chain links TRBV12-3 or TRBV12-4 with TRBJ2-4; the D gene is possibly TRBD2 (5 bases). V gave up 3 bases and J gave up 1 base, with 13 bases separating them. CDR3 size: 16 residues. CDR3 protein: CASSFGLTGAKNIQYF. CDR3 bases: TGTGCCAGCAGTTTCGGGTTGACGGGGGCCAAAAACATTCAGTACTTC.

This clonotype showed up many times. The rearrangement joins TRBV29-1 to TRBJ1-6; 7 bases fit TRBD1. Germline CDR1 and CDR2: SQVTM and ANQGSEA. V gave up 6 bases and J gave up 7 bases; unmatched junction bases: 12. This CDR3 comprises 15 residues. CDR3 region: CSVTTRDSTNSPLHF. CDR3 coding DNA: TGCAGCGTCACCACTCGGGACAGCACCAATTCACCCCTCCACTTT.

This clonotype occurred many times. The chain recombines TRBV20-1 with TRBJ1-1; perhaps TRBD1 as D (5 bases). The CDR3 contains 13 residues. Germline loops: CDR1 DFQATT, CDR2 SNEGSKA (reference sequence). V was cut by 7 bases and J by 3 bases, with 15 bases left in between. CDR3 protein: CSGRGGSYTEAFF. CDR3 in DNA: TGCAGTGGTAGGGGAGGTTCTTACACTGAAGCTTTCTTT.

This chain joins TRBV14 and TRBJ2-7, with no clear D. This CDR3 contains 13 residues. Germline CDR1 reads SGHDN; CDR2 reads FVKESK. Trimming stripped 4 bases from V and 0 bases from J, with 7 bases between. DNA for the CDR3: TGTGCCAGCAGCCGTTTCTACTCCTACGAGCAGTACTTC. This codes for CASSRFYSYEQYF.